Presented here are 9 T cell receptor beta chains from one specimen sequenced in a study of CD8 T cells in Susac syndrome. Reverse transcription of about 0.45 to 1 ug RNA was carried out with random hexamers. MiXCR, run by TCRdb on the immunoSEQ multiplex PCR reads, gives a single entry per CDR3 protein. The data hold approximately 190,000 distinct CDR3 sequences, with around 95% observed a single time. Specimen: CD8+ T cells from PBMCs. The receptors were sampled from a human donor with Susac syndrome.

The chain links TRBV12-3 or TRBV12-4 to TRBJ2-1; 9 nucleotides match TRBD2. The junction had 17 bases not matched to a gene; V was cut back by 3 bases and J by 5 bases. The CDR3 runs to 19 residues. The CDR3 DNA reads TGTGCCAGCAGTTTTCACGACGCGTCCGAGCGGGGGGTCCACAATGAGCAGTTCTTC. It specifies CASSFHDASERGVHNEQFF.

This rearrangement joins TRBV7-9 to TRBJ1-4; a possible D gene is TRBD1 (6 bases). The length of the CDR3 is 16 residues. CDR1 and CDR2 (germline): SEHNR, FQNEAQ (reference sequence). V was clipped by 4 bases and J by 0 bases, with 12 bases between them. In DNA, the CDR3 is TGTGCCAGCAGCTCCAGGGGAGGAACAACTAATGAAAAACTGTTTTTT. Residues: CASSSRGGTTNEKLFF.

This chain links TRBV3-1 with TRBJ1-1, with D unresolved. The CDR3 length is 15 residues. Trimming stripped 6 bases from V and 0 bases from J, with 14 bases between. Per germline, CDR1 LGHDT and CDR2 YNNKEL (reference sequence). CDR3 DNA sequence: TGTGCCAGCAGGTGGGCCGGACGGCTGAACACTGAAGCTTTCTTT. Translating it yields CASRWAGRLNTEAFF.

The V and J genes are TRBV27 and TRBJ2-3; 12 bases line up with TRBD2. CDR1 is MNHEY and CDR2 is SMNVEV in the germline V gene (reference sequence). The CDR3 runs 15 residues. With V trimmed by 5 bases and J by 4 bases, 4 bases remained unmatched. The CDR3 here is CASSPTSGSADTQYF. The CDR3 nucleotides are TGTGCCAGCAGTCCGACTAGCGGGAGCGCAGATACGCAGTATTTT.

The V gene is TRBV13, the J gene TRBJ1-6; D unresolved. Trimming left V 0 bases short and J 5 bases short, with 8 bases between. Per germline, CDR1 PRHDT and CDR2 FYEKMQ (reference sequence). There are 15 residues in the CDR3. CDR3 in DNA: TGTGCCAGCAGCTTAGGAACGGGAAATAATTCACCCCTCCACTTT. Its translation: CASSLGTGNNSPLHF.

The chain recombines TRBV9 with TRBJ2-1; D call uncertain. The CDR3 has 16 amino acids. The germline CDR1 and CDR2 sequences are SGDLS and YYNGEE. The V and J ends lost 0 bases and 2 bases respectively, with 12 bases between them. CDR3 coding DNA: TGTGCCAGCAGCGTAGGGGGTGGCGGAGCCTACAATGAGCAGTTCTTC. Its protein product is CASSVGGGGAYNEQFF.

This clonotype came up once. This CDR3 reads CASTLGETNEKLFF. In DNA, the CDR3 is TGTGCCAGCACCTTGGGGGAGACTAATGAAAAACTGTTTTTT. V usage is TRBV25-1 and J usage is TRBJ1-4; D is perhaps TRBD1 (5 bases). The CDR3 is 14 residues long. From germline, CDR1 is MGHDK and CDR2 SYGVNS. V dropped 7 bases and J dropped 2 bases, with 11 bases sitting between them.

The chain joins TRBV7-3 to TRBJ2-5, with TRBD2 matching over 9 bases. This CDR3 contains 16 residues. CDR1 SGHTA and CDR2 FQGTGA come from the germline V gene. Losses at the gene ends were 0 bases for V and 4 bases for J; bases not matched to a gene: 6. The CDR3 loop reads CASSLTGSGRPETQYF. DNA of the CDR3: TGTGCCAGCAGCTTAACTGGCAGCGGGAGGCCAGAGACCCAGTACTTC.

J is TRBJ2-1 and V is TRBV3-1; 12 bases fit TRBD2. Looked up from germline, CDR1 is LGHDT and CDR2 is YNNKEL (reference sequence). The CDR3 contains 15 residues. The J segment lost 6 bases and the V segment lost 5 bases, leaving 5 bases of the junction unmatched. CDR3 sequence: CASSSSSGGANEQFF. CDR3 nucleotides: TGTGCCAGCAGCTCCTCTAGCGGGGGGGCCAATGAGCAGTTCTTC.